This entry is about one TCR beta chain. Antigen: not known. This record comes from a study of cytomegalovirus exposure and HLA in healthy donors. Study-level points and caveats: Productive rates of about 90% or about 30% were seen for most TCR beta V segments in an earlier analysis. Later analysis suggested most CMV-associated TCR beta chains were HLA-restricted.

Researchers ran the PCR with 60 Vbeta and 13 Jbeta primers. In the original processing: In a later analysis, of roughly 83 million unique beta chains, 9 million to 11 million appeared in at least two donors. Sequencing was performed with immunoSEQ multiplex PCR; in TCRdb, only in-frame clones are kept and a portion is missing. V, J and clone size were drawn from that table, and D and trimming were deduced from the DNA. The data contain about 200,000 clones, 75% to 90% of them seen just once; the ten biggest clones take up more than 0.25%. The length of the CDR3 is 15 residues. Trimming shortened V by 4 bases and J by 0 bases, and 10 bases separated the two germline ends. Germline values: CDR1 SGHTA, CDR2 FQGNSA.

This clonotype was sampled from a woman aged 30 to 39 in good health and CMV-seronegative. This chain connects TRBV7-2 to TRBJ1-5, with D perhaps TRBD1 (6 bases). Sample: PBMCs. The CDR3 DNA is TGTGCCAGCAGCTCCACAGGGCTTAGCAATCAGCCCCAGCATTTT. Protein sequence: CASSSTGLSNQPQHF.